Included here is one TCR beta chain sequence, with context. At one end, the junction sequence differs from germline, possibly due to a read error. Clones were read by immunoSEQ multiplex PCR, and TCRdb kept only the in-frame ones, dropping some. This sample has around 57,000 clones, with around 90% found just once. The data originate from a study of control samples from healthy donors and cancer patients. This sequence was found in a man aged 25-45 years with colorectal cancer. Input material: PBMCs.

This CDR3 reads CASSPTLNTEAFF. In nucleotides, the CDR3 is TGTGCCAGTTCACCTACTCTGAACACTGAAGCTTTCTTT. The chain is built from TRBV18 and TRBJ1-1; the D is unclear. CDR3 length: 13 amino acids. The germline V gene has CDR1 KGHSH and CDR2 LQKENI.